These 32 T cell receptor beta chains originate from one sample sequenced in a study of cytomegalovirus exposure and HLA in healthy donors. The PCR ran on 60 Vbeta and 13 Jbeta primers. Sequencing used immunoSEQ multiplex PCR; TCRdb keeps in-frame clones, though not all of them. This sample lists about 210,000 clones; its ten largest clones have more than 0.75%. The source material was PBMCs. The receptors were gathered from a woman in her twenties or thirties in good health and CMV-seropositive.

The chain joins TRBV27 to TRBJ2-1, with 9 nucleotides matching TRBD2. V gave up 7 bases and J gave up 6 bases; unmatched junction bases: 10. Germline V gene sequence: CDR1 MNHEY, CDR2 SMNVEV (reference sequence). This CDR3 contains 15 residues. The CDR3 DNA sequence: TGTGCCAGCACGAGGGTAGCGGGGGCCCGCAATGAGCAGTTCTTC. Residues: CASTRVAGARNEQFF.

The chain is built from TRBV2 and TRBJ1-4; D is ambiguous. V gave up 3 bases and J gave up 6 bases, with 14 bases separating them. The germline CDR1 and CDR2 sequences are SNHLY and FYNNEI. The CDR3 extends over 15 amino acids. CDR3 nucleotide sequence: TGTGCCAGCAGTGATCCTACAGCAATAGATGAAAAACTGTTTTTT. This translates into CASSDPTAIDEKLFF.

J is TRBJ2-4 and V is TRBV7-9; the match to TRBD2 covers 7 bases. V gave up 1 base and J gave up 2 bases; unmatched junction bases: 5. Germline V lookup: CDR1 SEHNR, CDR2 FQNEAQ (reference sequence). The CDR3 runs to 16 residues. As DNA, the CDR3 is TGTGCCAGCAGCTTAGGGGGAGCGGGGACCAAAAACATTCAGTACTTC. It is translated as CASSLGGAGTKNIQYF.

The rearrangement joins TRBV28 to TRBJ1-4; 7 nucleotides align to TRBD1. CDR3 length: 16 residues. The V gene end was trimmed by 6 bases and the J gene end by 4 bases; junction bases not matched to a gene: 11. From germline, CDR1 is MDHEN and CDR2 SYDVKM. In DNA, the CDR3 is TGTGCCAGCAGGCCCGGGACAGCACTTGTTAATGAAAAACTGTTTTTT. This translates into CASRPGTALVNEKLFF.

This sequence joins TRBV6-1 and TRBJ1-1; D possibly corresponds to TRBD1 (6 bases). The CDR3 contains 14 residues. The V gene's germline CDR1 is MNHNS and CDR2 SASEGT. Trimming stripped 5 bases from V and 4 bases from J, with 14 bases between. The CDR3 DNA reads as TGTGCCAGCAGTCGAATATTAGGGGGCACTGAAGCTTTCTTT. Its protein is CASSRILGGTEAFF.

This chain links TRBV28 with TRBJ1-1; possibly TRBD1 for D (5 bases). The germline gives CDR1 MDHEN, CDR2 SYDVKM. This CDR3 is built from 11 residues. V was cut by 5 bases and J by 7 bases, with 8 bases left in between. CDR3: CASSTTVEAFF. In DNA, the CDR3 is TGTGCCAGCAGTACGACAGTTGAAGCTTTCTTT.

Concerning this clone itself: This sample includes further DNA sequences coding for the same CDR3. DNA for the CDR3: TGCGCCAGCAGCCCTGGGACTGGCACAGATACGCAGTATTTT. Its protein product is CASSPGTGTDTQYF. The rearrangement uses TRBV5-1 and TRBJ2-3; the D gene is possibly TRBD2 (6 bases). CDR1 and CDR2 (germline): SGHRS, YFSETQ. There are 14 residues in the CDR3. Trimming shortened V by 4 bases and J by 1 base, and 10 bases separated the two germline ends.

The chain combines TRBV19 with TRBJ1-4; no clear D. V lost 3 bases to trimming and J lost 5 bases, with 10 bases between them. The CDR3 loop spans 14 amino acids. Germline CDR1 reads LNHDA; CDR2 reads SQIVND (reference sequence). The CDR3 DNA sequence: TGTGCCAGTAGTATGGGCAGCAACAATGAAAAACTGTTTTTT. Its protein product is CASSMGSNNEKLFF.

The rearrangement joins TRBV7-8 to TRBJ1-1; D possibly corresponds to TRBD1 (6 bases). Trimming cost V 1 base and J 1 base, with 10 bases left between them. Germline CDR1 and CDR2: SGHVS and FQNEAQ. The CDR3 loop spans 15 amino acids. CDR3 loop: CASSLGGRGNTEAFF. For the CDR3, the DNA is TGTGCCAGCAGCTTAGGAGGCAGGGGGAACACTGAAGCTTTCTTT.

The CDR3 loop reads CASSPGGSYGYTF. For the CDR3, the DNA is TGTGCCAGCAGTCCAGGGGGCAGCTATGGCTACACCTTC. The chain has TRBV6-5 and TRBJ1-2, with 8 bases identical to TRBD1. Germline V gives CDR1 MNHEY, CDR2 SVGAGI. V lost 5 bases and J lost 4; bases outside the gene matches: 3. The CDR3 consists of 13 residues.

V is TRBV28 and J is TRBJ1-2; D is perhaps TRBD1 (6 bases). Trimming removed 5 bases from V and 4 bases from J, with 14 bases in between. CDR1 and CDR2 (germline): MDHEN, SYDVKM. The CDR3 covers 14 residues. The CDR3 sequence: CASSLAGEFYGYTF. DNA of the CDR3: TGTGCCAGCAGTCTAGCAGGGGAGTTCTATGGCTACACCTTC.

The chain employs TRBV25-1 and TRBJ1-1; TRBD1 matches 9 bases. J lost 2 bases, V lost 9 bases, and 13 bases had no gene match. The CDR3 contains 16 residues. The V gene's germline CDR1 is MGHDK and CDR2 SYGVNS. The CDR3 here is CARAQGAVLGNTEAFF. Here the CDR3 DNA reads TGTGCCAGGGCACAGGGGGCTGTTTTAGGTAACACTGAAGCTTTCTTT.

The V call is TRBV20-1, the J call TRBJ2-5; D not certain. CDR1 is DFQATT and CDR2 is SNEGSKA in the germline V gene (reference sequence). This CDR3 has 11 residues. V lost 6 bases and J 5 bases, leaving 10 bases between the germline ends. For the CDR3, the DNA is TGCAGTGCCTATCCTCACGAGACCCAGTACTTC. This sequence encodes CSAYPHETQYF.

This sequence joins TRBV5-1 and TRBJ2-1; 9 bases match TRBD2. The CDR3 has 15 amino acids. With 3 bases clipped from V and 5 bases from J, the junction kept 6 bases outside the gene matches. The germline CDR1 and CDR2 sequences are SGHRS and YFSETQ. CDR3 sequence reads: CASSSSSGVHNEQFF. In DNA form, the CDR3 reads TGCGCCAGCAGCTCGTCTAGCGGGGTTCACAATGAGCAGTTCTTC.

This chain uses TRBV28 with TRBJ1-1; the match to TRBD1 covers 10 bases. Germline assignment: CDR1 MDHEN and CDR2 SYDVKM. The CDR3 sequence is 15 residues long. The V segment lost 5 bases and the J segment 3 bases; nucleotides outside the gene matches: 6. The DNA for the CDR3 is TGTGCCAGCAGTCTACCGACAGGGGGCCACACTGAAGCTTTCTTT. Its protein product is CASSLPTGGHTEAFF.

The chain uses TRBV27 and TRBJ2-5; 7 bases are shared with TRBD2. There are 13 residues in the CDR3. Germline V gene lookup returns CDR1 MNHEY and CDR2 SMNVEV (reference sequence). The junction had 7 bases not matched to a gene; V was cut back by 8 bases and J by 4 bases. CDR3 sequence reads: CASGLERGETQYF. CDR3 in DNA: TGTGCCAGCGGACTAGAAAGGGGAGAGACCCAGTACTTC.

CDR3 DNA sequence: TGTGCCGGTAGGGAGGGGCAAAGTCTTGGTGGCTACACCTTC. As protein: CAGREGQSLGGYTF. The V call is TRBV2, the J call TRBJ1-2; weak D call: TRBD1 (5 bases). Germline V gene sequence: CDR1 SNHLY, CDR2 FYNNEI. This CDR3 comprises 14 residues. Trimming cost V 11 bases and J 7 bases, with 23 bases left between them. Based on the CDR3 plus reference TRBV2 and TRBJ1-2, the full variable domain is EPEVTQTPSHQVTQMGQEVILRCVPISNHLYFYWYRQILGQKVEFLVSFYNNEISEKSEIFDDQFSVERPDGSNFTLKIRSTKLEDSAMYFCAGREGQSLGGYTFGSGTRLTVV.

The chain recombines TRBV7-8 with TRBJ1-2, with 7 nucleotides matching TRBD1. The germline CDR1 and CDR2 sequences are SGHVS and FQNEAQ. There are 14 residues in the CDR3. With V trimmed by 1 base and J by 8 bases, 7 bases remained unmatched. The CDR3 loop is CASSLETGRLGYTF. CDR3 nucleotides: TGTGCCAGCAGCTTAGAGACAGGGCGGTTGGGCTACACCTTC.

This sequence joins TRBV27 and TRBJ2-7, with a weak D call TRBD1 (5 bases). Germline V gene data show CDR1 as MNHEY and CDR2 as SMNVEV (reference sequence). The CDR3 length is 13 residues. V was shortened by 0 bases and J by 6 bases, with 9 bases between the two germline ends. The CDR3 is CASSLSPTGEQYF. The CDR3 DNA reads TGTGCCAGCAGTTTATCGCCCACAGGCGAGCAGTACTTC.

The chain employs TRBV9 and TRBJ1-1, with 8 bases lining up with TRBD1. In germline, CDR1 is SGDLS, CDR2 YYNGEE. This CDR3 is 16 amino acids long. With 3 bases clipped from V and 2 bases from J, the junction kept 9 bases outside the gene matches. CDR3 region: CASSGGDRRINTEAFF. CDR3 bases: TGTGCCAGCAGCGGGGGGGACAGGCGGATTAACACTGAAGCTTTCTTT.

This sequence joins TRBV2 and TRBJ2-3; 9 bases map to TRBD2. V lost 6 bases, J lost 2 bases, and 6 bases stayed unmatched. Germline-derived CDR1 and CDR2 are SNHLY and FYNNEI. The CDR3 is 15 residues long. CDR3 DNA sequence: TGTGCCAGCAGGGCTGAGCGGGAGGCCACAGATACGCAGTATTTT. Amino acids: CASRAEREATDTQYF.

The rearrangement joins TRBV4-3 to TRBJ2-7; 10 bases line up with TRBD2. V trimming: 0 bases; J trimming: 2 bases; junction bases outside the gene matches: 1. The germline V gene encodes CDR1 LGHNA and CDR2 YSLEER. This CDR3 region has 15 residues. The CDR3 DNA reads TGCGCCAGCAGCCAAGAGAGCGGGAGGGCCTACGAGCAGTACTTC. This translates into CASSQESGRAYEQYF.

The chain couples TRBV28 to TRBJ2-3, with TRBD2 identical over 16 bases. Germline V gives CDR1 MDHEN, CDR2 SYDVKM. The CDR3 is 17 amino acids. V was pared by 8 bases and J by 3 bases, with 8 bases of the junction left unmatched. The CDR3 nucleotides are TGTGCCAGCGGGACTAGCGGGAGGGCCAGGATGACAGATACGCAGTATTTT. Protein sequence: CASGTSGRARMTDTQYF.

This chain connects TRBV27 to TRBJ2-1; possibly TRBD1 for D (6 bases). Germline V gene sequence: CDR1 MNHEY, CDR2 SMNVEV (reference sequence). Trimming left V 7 bases short and J 6 bases short, with 19 bases between. The CDR3 runs 15 residues. The CDR3 sequence: CASTPGAVRVNEQFF. The CDR3 DNA is TGTGCCAGCACCCCAGGGGCGGTTCGTGTCAATGAGCAGTTCTTC.

The rearrangement links TRBV25-1 to TRBJ2-3, with a weak D call TRBD1 (6 bases). The V end was cut by 8 bases, the J end by 1 base, with 16 bases between. Germline CDR1 MGHDK, CDR2 SYGVNS. The CDR3 covers 15 residues. CDR3 loop: CASPWDIRCTDTQYF. Written as DNA, the CDR3 is TGTGCCAGCCCCTGGGACATCCGCTGCACAGATACGCAGTATTTT.

The chain combines TRBV7-2 with TRBJ2-7; 7 bases fit TRBD2. CDR1 SGHTA and CDR2 FQGNSA come from the germline V gene. This CDR3 comprises 15 residues. Trimming at V came to 3 bases and at J to 2 bases, leaving 7 bases not matched to a gene. The CDR3: CASSFTGGGAYEQYF. In DNA form, the CDR3 reads TGTGCCAGCAGCTTTACGGGGGGAGGGGCCTACGAGCAGTACTTC.

The chain recombines TRBV5-1 with TRBJ2-7; 8 bases align to TRBD1. With V trimmed by 3 bases and J by 5 bases, 7 bases remained unmatched. The CDR3 has 14 amino acids. Germline V gene sequence: CDR1 SGHRS, CDR2 YFSETQ. The CDR3 is CASSSEGQDDEQYF. The CDR3 DNA is TGCGCCAGCAGCTCGGAGGGACAGGATGACGAGCAGTACTTC.

The V and J genes are TRBV6-5 and TRBJ2-3; 7 bases are a match to TRBD2. CDR3 length: 15 residues. With V trimmed by 6 bases and J by 5 bases, 11 bases remained unmatched. Germline V gives CDR1 MNHEY, CDR2 SVGAGI. The CDR3: CASSPRKRDEDTQYF. The DNA for the CDR3 is TGTGCCAGCAGCCCGAGAAAGCGGGACGAAGATACGCAGTATTTT.

The rearrangement joins TRBV25-1 to TRBJ2-2; the match to TRBD1 covers 8 bases. V dropped 2 bases and J dropped 5; count of bases not matched to a gene: 10. This CDR3 contains 17 residues. Germline values: CDR1 MGHDK, CDR2 SYGVNS. The CDR3 DNA sequence: TGTGCCAGCAGTGAAGGGGCACAGGGGGGTCGGACCGGGGAGCTGTTTTTT. This sequence encodes CASSEGAQGGRTGELFF.

On this clone itself: At one of its ends the junction is not consistent with the germline gene, which may arise from a read error. The chain joins TRBV5-4 to TRBJ2-7; TRBD2 matches at 16 bases. In germline, CDR1 is SGHNT, CDR2 YYREEE (reference sequence). CDR3 length equals 16 residues. The DNA for the CDR3 is TGTGCCGGCAGCCTGGGACTAGCGGGAGGGGGATACGAGCAGTACTTC. It specifies CAGSLGLAGGGYEQYF.

This chain links TRBV18 with TRBJ1-3; unclear D gene. The CDR3 has 14 amino acids. The germline V and J ends were trimmed by 3 bases and 0 bases, with 6 bases remaining between them. Germline V gives CDR1 KGHSH, CDR2 LQKENI. For the CDR3, the DNA is TGTGCCAGCTCACCGGGCAACTCTGGAAACACCATATATTTT. Amino acids: CASSPGNSGNTIYF.

The V and J genes are TRBV5-5 and TRBJ2-6; a possible D gene is TRBD1 (5 bases). Germline V lookup: CDR1 SGHKS, CDR2 YYEKEE (reference sequence). The CDR3 extends over 16 amino acids. V lost 5 bases to trimming and J lost 0 bases, with 12 bases between them. CDR3 coding DNA: TGTGCCAGCAGTGGCAGGGCCCACTCTGGGGCCAACGTCCTGACTTTC. Amino acids: CASSGRAHSGANVLTF.